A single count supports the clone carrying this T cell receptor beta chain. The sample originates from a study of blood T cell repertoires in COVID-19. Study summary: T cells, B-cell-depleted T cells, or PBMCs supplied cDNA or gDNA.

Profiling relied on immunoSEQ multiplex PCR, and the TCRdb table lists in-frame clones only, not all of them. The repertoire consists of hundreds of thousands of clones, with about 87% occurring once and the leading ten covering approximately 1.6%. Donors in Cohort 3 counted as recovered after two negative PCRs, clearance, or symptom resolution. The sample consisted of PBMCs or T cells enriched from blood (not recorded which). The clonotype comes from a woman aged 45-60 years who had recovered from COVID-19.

The CDR3 DNA reads as TGTGCCAGCAGCCCCCAATCTAGCGGGAGAACCCGGGATACGCAGTATTTT. Protein sequence: CASSPQSSGRTRDTQYF. V usage is TRBV7-2 and J usage is TRBJ2-3, with TRBD2 matching 10 bases. V dropped 5 bases and J dropped 6; count of bases not matched to a gene: 14. The CDR3 length is 17 residues. Germline V CDR1 and CDR2: SGHTA, FQGNSA.